The 30 T cell receptor beta chains reported below all come from one sample, sequenced in a study of blood T cells in healthy people across ages. The second PCR ran roughly 6 to 11 cycles with a sample-barcoded 5' primer and J-beta primers. In TCRdb, the 5' RACE reads were re-called with MiXCR into one record per CDR3 protein. The table has over 1,500,000 distinct CDR3 sequences, roughly 52% seen once; the top ten hold around 2.1%. Sequencing input: blood. The origin of the receptors is a woman aged 40 to 50 in good health.

This clonotype came up a few times. The chain couples TRBV12-3 or TRBV12-4 to TRBJ2-1; 9 nucleotides match TRBD2. V shed 5 bases and J 2 bases; nucleotides not matched to a gene: 4. The CDR3 is 15 amino acids. CDR3 nucleotide sequence: TGTGCCAGCAGTCGACGACTAGCGGCCTACAATGAGCAGTTCTTC. It encodes CASSRRLAAYNEQFF.

The chain is built from TRBV14 and TRBJ2-3; tentatively, D is TRBD1 (5 bases). V lost 4 bases and J lost 2, with 13 bases in between. This CDR3 comprises 15 residues. The germline CDR1 and CDR2 sequences are SGHDN and FVKESK. The CDR3 reads CASSLRQKFTDTQYF. In DNA, the CDR3 is TGTGCCAGCAGCCTACGACAGAAATTCACAGATACGCAGTATTTT. Supplemented by reference TRBV14 and TRBJ2-3, the full variable domain reads EAGVTQFPSHSVIEKGQTVTLRCDPISGHDNLYWYRRVMGKEIKFLLHFVKESKQDESGMPNNRFLAERTGGTYSTLKVQPAELEDSGVYFCASSLRQKFTDTQYFGPGTRLTVL.

This clonotype turned up a few times. The rearrangement joins TRBV28 to TRBJ2-5; weak D call: TRBD2 (6 bases). Trimming removed 4 bases at V and 7 bases at J, with 13 bases between. Per the germline V gene, CDR1 is MDHEN and CDR2 is SYDVKM. CDR3 length equals 13 residues. CDR3 bases: TGTGCCAGCAGTTCTACCGGGGGTGGGACCCAGTACTTC. Encoded protein: CASSSTGGGTQYF.

V gene TRBV27 combines with J gene TRBJ2-7; D is perhaps TRBD1 or TRBD2 (5 bases each). The CDR3 has 12 residues. V lost 7 bases to trimming and J lost 7 bases, with 14 bases between them. The germline V gene encodes CDR1 MNHEY and CDR2 SMNVEV (reference sequence). For the CDR3, the DNA is TGTGCCAGCAAGAAGGGGACGGTGGAGCAGTACTTC. Translation gives CASKKGTVEQYF.

J is TRBJ1-5 and V is TRBV5-1; 9 bases agree with TRBD1. Germline CDR1 and CDR2: SGHRS and YFSETQ. There are 15 residues in the CDR3. V trimming: 4 bases; J trimming: 5 bases; junction bases outside the gene matches: 7. Written as DNA, the CDR3 is TGCGCCAGCAGCCTCGGGACAGGGCGGCATCAGCCCCAGCATTTT. Its protein product is CASSLGTGRHQPQHF.

The V call is TRBV20-1, the J call TRBJ1-2; D is possibly TRBD1 (6 bases). The CDR3 is made up of 14 amino acids. The V end was cut by 4 bases, the J end by 2 bases, with 14 bases between. CDR1 and CDR2 from the germline V gene are DFQATT and SNEGSKA (reference sequence). The CDR3: CSAKGGVGNYGYTF. The CDR3 nucleotides are TGCAGTGCTAAGGGGGGCGTGGGGAACTATGGCTACACCTTC.

The chain combines TRBV7-2 with TRBJ2-3; no definite D call. CDR1 SGHTA and CDR2 FQGNSA come from the germline V gene. Trimming took off 3 bases at V and 2 bases at J, with 18 bases between the two ends. This CDR3 region has 17 residues. DNA of the CDR3: TGTGCCAGCAGCTTCCCCCCAACCGGACCTGACACAGATACGCAGTATTTT. This gives the protein CASSFPPTGPDTDTQYF.

This clonotype has only a few counts. The V and J genes are TRBV3-1 and TRBJ2-6; TRBD2 aligns across 7 bases. Germline V gene data show CDR1 as LGHDT and CDR2 as YNNKEL (reference sequence). The CDR3 sequence is 20 residues long. V shed 7 bases and J 0 bases; nucleotides not matched to a gene: 18. The CDR3 protein is CASTQRGGGLLTSGANVLTF. Written as DNA, the CDR3 is TGTGCCAGCACCCAGCGCGGCGGGGGACTTTTAACCTCTGGGGCCAACGTCCTGACTTTC.

The chain has TRBV7-9 and TRBJ2-7; TRBD1 matches 7 bases. The CDR3 is 14 residues long. Germline CDR1 is SEHNR and CDR2 is FQNEAQ (reference sequence). The CDR3 loop is CAWGTGAHSYEQYF. CDR3 in DNA: TGTGCTTGGGGCACAGGGGCCCACTCCTACGAGCAGTACTTC.

The chain links TRBV5-1 to TRBJ2-5, with D tentatively TRBD1 or TRBD2 (5 bases each). V dropped 5 bases and J dropped 6 bases, with 20 bases sitting between them. The CDR3 loop spans 15 amino acids. Per the germline V gene, CDR1 is SGHRS and CDR2 is YFSETQ. CDR3: CASRRGTELIQTQYF. The CDR3 nucleotides read TGCGCCAGCAGAAGAGGGACCGAGCTGATCCAGACCCAGTACTTC.

Only a few counts were recorded for this clonotype. The rearrangement uses TRBV6-6 and TRBJ2-1; D is perhaps TRBD1 or TRBD2 (5 bases each). CDR3 length equals 14 residues. V gave up 6 bases and J gave up 6 bases, with 15 bases separating them. Germline CDR1 and CDR2: MNHNY and SVGAGI (reference sequence). This chain's CDR3 is CASRTGTQSNEQFF. The CDR3 DNA reads as TGTGCCAGCAGAACCGGGACGCAAAGCAATGAGCAGTTCTTC.

The chain carries TRBV7-2 and TRBJ2-1; TRBD1 matches at 8 bases. The closer fit of TRBJ2-7 to the DNA end suggests the J call may be wrong. Germline CDR1 is SGHTA and CDR2 is FQGNSA. This CDR3 region has 15 residues. This CDR3 is CASRDRGRRYNEQYF. The CDR3 bases are TGTGCCAGCAGAGACAGGGGACGCCGATACAATGAGCAGTACTTC.

This CDR3 is CASSIPRAVRYGYTF. CDR3 DNA: TGTGCCAGCAGCATCCCGAGGGCAGTCCGCTATGGCTACACCTTC. The V and J genes are TRBV7-6 and TRBJ1-2; D is unclear. Germline loops: CDR1 SGHVS, CDR2 FNYEAQ. Trimming removed 5 bases at V and 4 bases at J, with 17 bases between. This CDR3 comprises 15 residues.

The chain uses TRBV14 and TRBJ2-3; possible D gene TRBD2, 5 bases. Germline assignment: CDR1 SGHDN and CDR2 FVKESK. The CDR3 covers 15 residues. V shed 0 bases and J shed 4 bases, with 11 bases lying between them. The CDR3 DNA reads as TGTGCCAGCAGCCAAGACGTCGGAGGACCAGATACGCAGTATTTT. It translates to CASSQDVGGPDTQYF. Full variable domain (remainder filled in from reference TRBV14 and TRBJ2-3): EAGVTQFPSHSVIEKGQTVTLRCDPISGHDNLYWYRRVMGKEIKFLLHFVKESKQDESGMPNNRFLAERTGGTYSTLKVQPAELEDSGVYFCASSQDVGGPDTQYFGPGTRLTVL.

This clonotype was seen only a few times. The V call is TRBV20-1, the J call TRBJ2-5; 10 bases are shared with TRBD2. TRBJ2-7 explains the end of the DNA better; the J call may be wrong. The CDR3 totals 14 residues. The germline V gene has CDR1 DFQATT and CDR2 SNEGSKA (reference sequence). Here the CDR3 DNA reads TGCAGTGCTAGCGCTAGCGGGGGTGACTACGAGCAGTACTTC. It translates to CSASASGGDYEQYF.

This clonotype was observed a few times. The chain carries TRBV7-2 and TRBJ1-4; the D gene is possibly TRBD1 (5 bases). The CDR3 extends over 14 amino acids. From germline, CDR1 is SGHTA and CDR2 FQGNSA. Between the trimmed V and J ends, which lost 5 bases and 5 bases, there was a span of 12 bases. CDR3 in amino acids: CASSPGAPNEKLFF. In nucleotides, the CDR3 is TGTGCCAGCAGCCCCGGGGCTCCGAATGAAAAACTGTTTTTT.

The rearrangement uses TRBV7-2 and TRBJ2-2; D remains unclear. The germline V and J ends were trimmed by 0 bases and 6 bases, with 11 bases remaining between them. The CDR3 is 15 amino acids. Germline V gives CDR1 SGHTA, CDR2 FQGNSA. This CDR3 reads CASSLAPGVAGELFF. The CDR3 DNA follows: TGTGCCAGCAGCTTAGCGCCGGGCGTCGCCGGGGAGCTGTTTTTT. Full variable domain (outside the CDR3, taken from reference TRBV7-2 and TRBJ2-2): GAGVSQSPSNKVTEKGKDVELRCDPISGHTALYWYRQSLGQGLEFLIYFQGNSAPDKSGLPSDRFSAERTGGSVSTLTIQRTQQEDSAVYLCASSLAPGVAGELFFGEGSRLTVL.

The V and J genes are TRBV6-2 or TRBV6-3 and TRBJ1-1, with D unclear. The CDR3 covers 14 residues. V shed 2 bases and J shed 4 bases, with 11 bases lying between them. The germline CDR1 and CDR2 sequences are MNHEY and SVGEGT. CDR3 loop: CASSYGLGSTEAFF. CDR3 bases: TGTGCCAGCAGTTACGGACTCGGGAGCACTGAAGCTTTCTTT.

V and J are TRBV4-3 and TRBJ1-5; D remains ambiguous. The CDR3 runs to 15 residues. The germline V gene has CDR1 LGHNA and CDR2 YSLEER. Trimming removed 0 bases at V and 1 base at J, with 7 bases between. CDR3: CASSQDGVSNQPQHF. In nucleotides, the CDR3 is TGCGCCAGCAGCCAAGATGGGGTAAGCAATCAGCCCCAGCATTTT.

This clonotype was seen only a few times. The rearrangement uses TRBV6-2 or TRBV6-3 and TRBJ2-7; 8 bases are shared with TRBD2. Trimming at V came to 2 bases and at J to 2 bases, leaving 11 bases not matched to a gene. CDR1 is MNHEY and CDR2 is SVGEGT in the germline V gene. The CDR3 loop spans 17 amino acids. The CDR3 spells CASSYEVGAGVAYEQYF. Written as DNA, the CDR3 is TGTGCCAGCAGTTACGAAGTAGGAGCGGGGGTCGCCTACGAGCAGTACTTC.

This clonotype has only a few counts. The rearrangement uses TRBV20-1 and TRBJ2-3; 10 bases fit TRBD2. The CDR3 has 15 residues. The germline CDR1 and CDR2 sequences are DFQATT and SNEGSKA (reference sequence). The trim removed 3 bases at V and 4 bases at J, leaving 7 bases unmatched. CDR3 loop: CSARERGGRADTQYF. The DNA for the CDR3 is TGCAGTGCTAGGGAGCGGGGGGGCCGAGCAGATACGCAGTATTTT.

This clonotype was seen more than once but under ten times. CDR3 amino acids: CASTDQYEQYF. CDR3 coding DNA: TGTGCCAGCACGGATCAATACGAGCAGTACTTC. The V gene is TRBV6-6, the J gene TRBJ2-5; unclear D gene. The DNA end lines up better with TRBJ2-7; the J call may be wrong. CDR3 length equals 11 residues. CDR1 is MNHNY, CDR2 SVGAGI, per germline (reference sequence).

This clonotype showed up just a few times. The rearrangement joins TRBV2 to TRBJ2-3; either TRBD1 or TRBD2 may supply D (5 bases each). This CDR3 comprises 15 residues. The V gene lost 10 bases and the J gene lost 6 bases, with 23 bases spanning the gap. Germline V gives CDR1 SNHLY, CDR2 FYNNEI. This chain's CDR3 is CATNPGTRGDDTQYF. The CDR3 DNA sequence: TGTGCCACCAACCCCGGGACCCGGGGCGACGATACGCAGTATTTT.

The rearrangement joins TRBV28 to TRBJ2-1, with unresolved D. From germline, CDR1 is MDHEN and CDR2 SYDVKM. This CDR3 has 15 amino acids. The V end was cut by 2 bases, the J end by 4 bases, with 12 bases between. The CDR3 loop reads CASSLPPSGYNEQFF. In DNA form, the CDR3 reads TGTGCCAGCAGTTTACCTCCCTCTGGGTACAATGAGCAGTTCTTC.

This clonotype was picked up a small number of times. J is TRBJ2-3 and V is TRBV7-3, with a weak D call TRBD1 (6 bases). V gave up 6 bases and J gave up 5 bases, with 15 bases separating them. Germline V gene data show CDR1 as SGHTA and CDR2 as FQGTGA. The CDR3 has 14 amino acids. The CDR3 loop is CASRYGTSEDTQYF. In DNA, the CDR3 is TGTGCCAGCAGATACGGGACATCGGAAGATACGCAGTATTTT.

The chain combines TRBV29-1 with TRBJ2-5, with no clear D. In germline, CDR1 is SQVTM, CDR2 ANQGSEA. The CDR3 covers 11 residues. The DNA of the CDR3 is TGCAGTGACTCCATCCTGAAGACCCAGTACTTC. It yields the protein CSDSILKTQYF.

A remark on this clonotype: One end of the junction varies from germline; a read error may be responsible. This chain's CDR3 is CAISLRAGPNEQFF. The CDR3 DNA follows: TGTGCCATCAGCTTAAGGGCAGGCCCCAATGAGCAGTTCTTC. This chain links TRBV13 with TRBJ2-1; D is unclear. This CDR3 has 14 residues. The germline V gene encodes CDR1 PRHDT and CDR2 FYEKMQ (reference sequence). The complete variable domain, with remaining parts taken from reference TRBV13 and TRBJ2-1, reads AAGVIQSPRHLIKEKRETATLKCYPIPRHDTVYWYQQGPGQDPQFLISFYEKMQSDKGSIPDRFSAQQFSDYHSELNMSSLELGDSALYFCAISLRAGPNEQFFGPGTRLTVL.

The J gene is TRBJ2-7, the V gene TRBV6-1; 7 nucleotides line up with TRBD1. CDR3 length: 17 amino acids. In germline, CDR1 is MNHNS, CDR2 SASEGT. V lost 4 bases, J lost 0 bases, and 12 bases stayed unmatched. The CDR3 here is CASSAGTALGGSYEQYF. CDR3 DNA: TGTGCCAGCAGTGCCGGGACAGCGCTTGGTGGCTCCTACGAGCAGTACTTC.

CDR3 in amino acids: CASSQEPGGDTQYF. DNA for the CDR3: TGCGCCAGCAGCCAAGAACCAGGGGGAGATACGCAGTATTTT. V is TRBV4-3 and J is TRBJ2-3; 7 positions match TRBD1. Germline CDR1 reads LGHNA; CDR2 reads YSLEER. The CDR3 covers 14 residues. Trimming at V came to 0 bases and at J to 5 bases, leaving 2 bases not matched to a gene.

The V call is TRBV2, the J call TRBJ2-3; 12 bases agree with TRBD2. This CDR3 comprises 15 residues. The V and J ends lost 8 bases and 4 bases, in that order; junction bases with no gene match: 7. Germline V gene lookup returns CDR1 SNHLY and CDR2 FYNNEI. The CDR3 coding sequence is TGTGCCAGCTGGGCACTAGCGGGGGGTGCAGATACGCAGTATTTT. Protein sequence: CASWALAGGADTQYF.